The clone carrying this T cell receptor (beta chain) was counted only a few times. What it binds is unknown. The V gene end was trimmed by 7 bases and the J gene end by 7 bases; junction bases not matched to a gene: 12. Germline V gene lookup returns CDR1 SQVTM and CDR2 ANQGSEA. The CDR3 has 13 amino acids. Each sorted fraction was over 95% pure. This specimen belongs to a study of beta chain features in type 1 diabetes. Findings and limits, study-wide: Moderately but significantly shorter TCRB CDR3s were found in Type 1 diabetes patients in all four CD4+ subsets.

Since all of the isolated RNA was reverse transcribed, expressed TCRB transcripts were what got sequenced. Assay used: immunoSEQ multiplex PCR; TCRdb lists only in-frame clones, some missing. The table has about 660,000 clones, about 14% seen once; the top ten hold 0.04%. The TCR sequence derives from a man aged 18 to 35 with type 1 diabetes. This rearrangement joins TRBV29-1 to TRBJ2-7, with TRBD2 matching over 8 bases. Sequencing was performed on naive CD4+ T cells from blood. The CDR3 protein is CSGGRGDSGEQYF. The CDR3 coding sequence is TGCAGCGGCGGGCGGGGGGACTCTGGTGAGCAGTACTTC.